The T cell receptor (beta chain) described here comes from a study of blood T cell repertoires in COVID-19. CDR1 and CDR2 (germline): ENHRY, SYGVKD. V was pared by 6 bases and J by 7 bases, with 15 bases between. The CDR3 is made up of 14 amino acids. Assay used: immunoSEQ multiplex PCR; TCRdb lists only in-frame clones, some missing. Counted here are over 100,000 clones, nearly 90% occurring once; the ten biggest clones make up 2% to 2.5%. This chain links TRBV10-3 with TRBJ1-4, with D perhaps TRBD1 (6 bases). The specimen was peripheral blood. The sequence was collected from a man aged 45-60 years with active COVID-19. The CDR3 nucleotides read TGTGCCATCAGAGGGGCAGGGGACGGTGAAAAACTGTTTTTT. Translating gives CAIRGAGDGEKLFF.